The 29 T cell receptor beta chains below all came from one sample that was sequenced in a study of cytomegalovirus exposure and HLA in healthy donors. The PCR employed 60 Vbeta primers together with 13 Jbeta primers. Here immunoSEQ multiplex PCR was the method, and the copy in TCRdb shows in-frame clones only, minus some. This table holds 220,000 or so clones, roughly three quarters found once. The sequenced sample consisted of PBMCs. These receptors were collected from a man aged 50 to 59 in good health and CMV-seronegative.

This clone was detected once. The chain uses TRBV28 and TRBJ2-3, with 8 bases aligning to TRBD1. V gave up 4 bases and J gave up 8 bases; unmatched junction bases: 11. Germline-derived CDR1 and CDR2 are MDHEN and SYDVKM. This CDR3 comprises 15 residues. CDR3 DNA: TGTGCCAGCAGTTGGCCGGGACAGGCGACGGGTACGCAGTATTTT. It is translated as CASSWPGQATGTQYF.

In nucleotides, the CDR3 is TGTGCCAGCAGTTTCGTGGGCAGGGACACTGAAGCTTTCTTT. Translating it yields CASSFVGRDTEAFF. This chain links TRBV28 with TRBJ1-1; D perhaps matches TRBD1 (5 bases). Trimming took 3 bases from V and 3 from J, leaving 11 bases between them. The CDR3 has 14 residues. The germline CDR1 and CDR2 sequences are MDHEN and SYDVKM. The full variable domain, with the rest looked up from reference TRBV28 and TRBJ1-1, is DVKVTQSSRYLVKRTGEKVFLECVQDMDHENMFWYRQDPGLGLRLIYFSYDVKMKEKGDIPEGYSVSREKKERFSLILESASTNQTSMYLCASSFVGRDTEAFFGQGTRLTVV.

This sequence joins TRBV30 and TRBJ2-6, with D perhaps matching TRBD2 (6 bases). The length of the CDR3 is 14 residues. Trimming shortened V by 5 bases and J by 1 base, and 9 bases separated the two germline ends. CDR1 and CDR2 from the germline V gene are GTSNPN and SVGIG (reference sequence). The CDR3 reads CAWSRESGANVLTF. The DNA for the CDR3 is TGTGCCTGGTCCCGGGAGTCTGGGGCCAACGTCCTGACTTTC.

This clone appeared once. V and J are TRBV19 and TRBJ1-5; weak D call: TRBD1 (6 bases). CDR1 LNHDA and CDR2 SQIVND come from the germline V gene (reference sequence). Trimming removed 2 bases at V and 1 base at J, with 15 bases between. This CDR3 spans 17 amino acids. CDR3 sequence: CASSIISRGGSNQPQHF. CDR3 coding DNA: TGTGCCAGTAGTATAATTTCCCGGGGGGGCAGCAATCAGCCCCAGCATTTT. The full variable domain, rest sourced from reference TRBV19 and TRBJ1-5, is DGGITQSPKYLFRKEGQNVTLSCEQNLNHDAMYWYRQDPGQGLRLIYYSQIVNDFQKGDIAEGYSVSREKKESFPLTVTSAQKNPTAFYLCASSIISRGGSNQPQHFGDGTRLSIL.

This clone has only one observation. J is TRBJ2-5 and V is TRBV9; 7 bases are shared with TRBD1. The germline CDR1 and CDR2 sequences are SGDLS and YYNGEE. CDR3 length: 12 amino acids. After removal of 3 bases from V and 9 bases from J, the junction contained 5 bases not matched to a gene. The DNA for the CDR3 is TGTGCCAGCAGCGGGCAGGGGGTGTCCCAGTACTTC. It is translated as CASSGQGVSQYF.

This sequence joins TRBV4-1 and TRBJ2-1; 14 bases are a match to TRBD2. This CDR3 region has 18 residues. Germline CDR1 MGHRA, CDR2 YSYEKL. Trimming took 0 bases from V and 9 from J; bases not matched to a gene: 10. CDR3 DNA: TGCGCCAGCAGCCAAGATCCCCGGGGACTAGCGGGAGAAGGTGAGCAGTTCTTC. Residues: CASSQDPRGLAGEGEQFF.

This chain links TRBV7-9 with TRBJ2-7, with TRBD2 as a possible D gene (5 bases). The CDR3 loop spans 12 amino acids. CDR1 is SEHNR and CDR2 is FQNEAQ in the germline V gene (reference sequence). Trimming stripped 5 bases from V and 3 bases from J, with 8 bases between. DNA for the CDR3: TGTGCCAGCAGCCTACGGGACTACGAGCAGTACTTC. Protein: CASSLRDYEQYF.

J is TRBJ1-2 and V is TRBV11-2; 7 bases fit TRBD1. Germline assignment: CDR1 SGHAT and CDR2 FQNNGV. Trimming cost V 6 bases and J 3 bases; bases outside gene matches: 10. This CDR3 region has 15 residues. CDR3 sequence: CASRPDRRLHYGYTF. As DNA, the CDR3 is TGTGCCAGCAGACCGGACAGGAGGCTACACTATGGCTACACCTTC.

This clone was detected only once. One end of the junction varies from germline; a read error may be responsible. J is TRBJ2-6 and V is TRBV9, with D possibly TRBD2 on 6 matching bases. The germline V gene encodes CDR1 SGDLS and CDR2 YYNGEE. The CDR3 contains 17 residues. CDR3: CASSETAGGPGANGLTF. The CDR3 DNA follows: TGTGCCAGCAGCGAGACCGCAGGAGGGCCTGGGGCCAACGGCCTGACTTTC.

Details on this clone: The junction does not match germline at one end; this may be a read error. The chain combines TRBV7-7 with TRBJ1-4; TRBD1 matches at 8 bases. CDR1 and CDR2 from the germline V gene are SSHAT and FNYEAQ (reference sequence). The CDR3 runs 15 residues. This chain's CDR3 is CASSLGQGSNEKLFF. Here the CDR3 DNA reads TGTGCTAGCAGCCTCGGACAGGGCTCTAATGAAAAACTGTTTTTT.

The chain employs TRBV5-4 and TRBJ1-2; D unresolved. From germline, CDR1 is SGHNT and CDR2 YYREEE (reference sequence). The CDR3 is made up of 15 amino acids. With 2 bases removed from V and 4 bases from J, the gap between germline ends came to 15 bases. The chain's CDR3 is CASSLDAMAGYGYTF. Written as DNA, the CDR3 is TGTGCCAGCAGCTTAGACGCAATGGCGGGCTATGGCTACACCTTC.

The chain links TRBV7-9 to TRBJ1-5, with TRBD1 as a possible D gene (6 bases). CDR3 length: 15 residues. Trimming shortened V by 5 bases and J by 4 bases, and 15 bases separated the two germline ends. CDR1 is SEHNR, CDR2 FQNEAQ, per germline (reference sequence). The CDR3 DNA is TGTGCCAGCAGCCCCCCGGGACACGGGAATCAGCCCCAGCATTTT. Protein product: CASSPPGHGNQPQHF.

The gene calls are TRBV28 and TRBJ2-3, with TRBD2 matching 11 bases. Germline CDR1 MDHEN, CDR2 SYDVKM. J was trimmed by 3 bases and V by 10 bases; bases with no gene match: 6. This CDR3 is built from 14 residues. The CDR3, as DNA: TGTGCCACCGGGCCTAGCGGGAGGACAGATACGCAGTATTTT. This gives the protein CATGPSGRTDTQYF.

The chain carries TRBV5-1 and TRBJ2-7; tentatively, D is TRBD2 (6 bases). The ends were cut back, 1 base at V and 3 bases at J, with 8 bases in the middle. This CDR3 is 13 amino acids long. CDR1 and CDR2 from the germline V gene are SGHRS and YFSETQ. The CDR3 here is CASSLPGDYEQYF. CDR3 in DNA: TGCGCCAGCAGCTTGCCGGGGGACTACGAGCAGTACTTC.

The CDR3 region has the DNA TGTGCCAGCAGTTACTCAGGCGGCGTGGAGACCCAGTACTTC. It specifies CASSYSGGVETQYF. The rearrangement links TRBV6-6 to TRBJ2-5; D remains unclear. Germline loops: CDR1 MNHNY, CDR2 SVGAGI (reference sequence). V was pared by 0 bases and J by 5 bases, with 10 bases between. There are 14 residues in the CDR3.

This clone was seen just once. The chain recombines TRBV28 with TRBJ2-3, with 9 bases lining up with TRBD2. With V trimmed by 1 base and J by 2 bases, 4 bases remained unmatched. Per the germline V gene, CDR1 is MDHEN and CDR2 is SYDVKM. CDR3 length: 16 residues. The CDR3 spells CASSLSLAGLTDTQYF. As DNA, the CDR3 is TGTGCCAGCAGTTTATCCCTAGCGGGGCTCACAGATACGCAGTATTTT.

CDR3 nucleotides: TGTGCCAGCAGCCGTGGGGAGGGCCCTGAAGCTTTCTTT. Its protein product is CASSRGEGPEAFF. The rearrangement joins TRBV7-2 to TRBJ1-1; D not certain. The CDR3 contains 13 residues. The V end lost 5 bases, the J end lost 6 bases, and 13 bases lay between the germline ends. The germline V gene encodes CDR1 SGHTA and CDR2 FQGNSA.

The J gene is TRBJ1-5, the V gene TRBV7-9, with TRBD1 identical over 8 bases. Germline values: CDR1 SEHNR, CDR2 FQNEAQ (reference sequence). V was clipped by 5 bases and J by 3 bases; unmatched bases: 9. The CDR3 is 16 residues long. CDR3 bases: TGTGCCAGCAGCCGGACAGGGACCGTGACCAATCAGCCCCAGCATTTT. Amino acid sequence: CASSRTGTVTNQPQHF. Full variable domain (outside the CDR3, taken from reference TRBV7-9 and TRBJ1-5): DTGVSQNPRHKITKRGQNVTFRCDPISEHNRLYWYRQTLGQGPEFLTYFQNEAQLEKSRLLSDRFSAERPKGSFSTLEIQRTEQGDSAMYLCASSRTGTVTNQPQHFGDGTRLSIL.

This clone was seen just once. This chain uses TRBV30 with TRBJ2-7; 13 nucleotides line up with TRBD2. V dropped 5 bases and J dropped 5; count of bases not matched to a gene: 9. This CDR3 contains 15 residues. Germline CDR1 is GTSNPN and CDR2 is SVGIG (reference sequence). The CDR3 DNA reads as TGTGCCTGGGAGAGCCGACTAGCGGGAGGCAACGAGCAGTACTTC. Translation: CAWESRLAGGNEQYF.

The gene calls are TRBV27 and TRBJ2-1, with TRBD2 matching 14 bases. Trimming took 3 bases from V and 9 from J; bases not matched to a gene: 4. The germline CDR1 and CDR2 sequences are MNHEY and SMNVEV (reference sequence). This CDR3 is built from 15 residues. The CDR3 DNA sequence: TGTGCCAGCAGTTTCGGGACTAGCGGGAGTGGTGAGCAGTTCTTC. As protein: CASSFGTSGSGEQFF.

The rearrangement uses TRBV30 and TRBJ2-4; 11 bases match TRBD1. Trimming removed 3 bases from V and 3 bases from J; junction bases left unmatched: 4. The CDR3 is 15 residues long. Germline values: CDR1 GTSNPN, CDR2 SVGIG (reference sequence). CDR3 in DNA: TGTGCCTGGAGAGGGACAGGGGGAGTCAAAAACATTCAGTACTTC. It encodes CAWRGTGGVKNIQYF.

V usage is TRBV7-9 and J usage is TRBJ2-7; D might be TRBD1 (6 bases). CDR1 and CDR2 (germline): SEHNR, FQNEAQ (reference sequence). The germline V and J ends were trimmed by 5 bases and 2 bases, with 19 bases remaining between them. The CDR3 has 16 amino acids. The CDR3: CASSAALGRTAYEQYF. CDR3 DNA: TGTGCCAGCAGCGCCGCCTTAGGCAGGACAGCCTACGAGCAGTACTTC.

This chain joins TRBV5-4 and TRBJ2-7, with TRBD1 as a possible D gene (6 bases). Trimming cost V 0 bases and J 2 bases, with 12 bases left between them. Per the germline V gene, CDR1 is SGHNT and CDR2 is YYREEE (reference sequence). CDR3 length: 15 amino acids. The CDR3 coding sequence is TGTGCCAGCAGCTTGGATGTTGGACAGCCCTACGAGCAGTACTTC. Protein sequence: CASSLDVGQPYEQYF. Combining the CDR3 with reference TRBV5-4 and TRBJ2-7 gives the whole variable domain ETGVTQSPTHLIKTRGQQVTLRCSSQSGHNTVSWYQQALGQGPQFIFQYYREEENGRGNFPPRFSGLQFPNYSSELNVNALELDDSALYLCASSLDVGQPYEQYFGPGTRLTVT.

The CDR3 DNA is TGTGCCAGCAGTCCCGGGGCCGGGGGGGACACTGAAGCTTTCTTT. It specifies CASSPGAGGDTEAFF. The J gene is TRBJ1-1, the V gene TRBV6-4, with D possibly being TRBD1 (5 bases). The germline V gene encodes CDR1 MRHNA and CDR2 SNTAGT. Trimming shortened V by 5 bases and J by 3 bases, and 16 bases separated the two germline ends. The length of the CDR3 is 15 residues.

The CDR3 region has the DNA TGTGCCAGCCGCATTCAGGGAGGAAGCACTGAAGCTTTCTTT. Residues: CASRIQGGSTEAFF. This chain joins TRBV5-6 and TRBJ1-1, with TRBD1 as a possible D gene (5 bases). This CDR3 has 14 amino acids. Per the germline V gene, CDR1 is SGHDT and CDR2 is YYEEEE. V lost 7 bases to trimming and J lost 4 bases, with 17 bases between them.

The chain has TRBV6-5 and TRBJ2-7; 9 nucleotides agree with TRBD2. Germline lookup yields CDR1 MNHEY and CDR2 SVGAGI. The trim removed 6 bases at V and 4 bases at J, leaving 4 bases unmatched. The CDR3 is 13 residues long. The DNA for the CDR3 is TGTGCCAGCAGAACAAGCGGGAGGTACGAGCAGTACTTC. Residues: CASRTSGRYEQYF.

This chain joins TRBV6-1 and TRBJ2-5, with D possibly TRBD1 on 5 matching bases. The CDR3 runs to 13 residues. V lost 8 bases and J 1 base, leaving 11 bases between the germline ends. CDR1 is MNHNS and CDR2 is SASEGT in the germline V gene. The DNA for the CDR3 is TGTGCCAGCGGAACAGGCCTCCAAGAGACCCAGTACTTC. Translated, it gives CASGTGLQETQYF.

V and J are TRBV15 and TRBJ1-1, with a weak D call TRBD1 (5 bases). V was cut by 5 bases and J by 3 bases, with 19 bases left in between. The CDR3 consists of 16 residues. Germline V gene sequence: CDR1 LNHNV, CDR2 YYDKDF (reference sequence). CDR3: CATSPRGGVGDTEAFF. In nucleotides, the CDR3 is TGTGCCACCAGCCCCCGGGGGGGAGTCGGGGACACTGAAGCTTTCTTT. Together with reference TRBV15 and TRBJ1-1, the CDR3 gives the full variable domain: DAMVIQNPRYQVTQFGKPVTLSCSQTLNHNVMYWYQQKSSQAPKLLFHYYDKDFNNEADTPDNFQSRRPNTSFCFLDIRSPGLGDTAMYLCATSPRGGVGDTEAFFGQGTRLTVV.

Comments on this clone: The same CDR3 also results from other DNA sequences found in this sample. The chain couples TRBV20-1 to TRBJ2-7; D unresolved. The CDR3 has 11 residues. The V end was cut by 2 bases, the J end by 0 bases, with 2 bases between. CDR1 is DFQATT and CDR2 is SNEGSKA in the germline V gene (reference sequence). The CDR3 DNA reads as TGCAGTGCTAGACTCTCCTACGAGCAGTACTTC. Its translation: CSARLSYEQYF.